Listed below are T cell receptor beta chains from one sample, sequenced in a study of monozygotic twins with inflammatory bowel disease. TCRdb re-called the 5' RACE reads, yielding one record per CDR3 amino acid sequence without DNA. The table for this sample gives under 150,000 distinct CDR3 sequences. The specimen was blood. Source of these receptors: a human donor with ulcerative colitis or Crohn's disease, or a healthy co-twin of an affected twin (not recorded which). Both conserved end residues are part of each CDR3.

V	J	CDR3
TRBV7-2	TRBJ1-4	CASSLRPSPNEKLFF
TRBV4-1	TRBJ1-4	CASSQDPAYNEKLFF
TRBV24-1	TRBJ2-5	CATSDPVEGTYQETQYF
TRBV5-5	TRBJ1-5	CASGTQGNQPQHF
TRBV10-2	TRBJ2-7	CASAGGNYEQYF
TRBV20-1	TRBJ2-1	CSARRLAGGNNEQFF
TRBV7-2	TRBJ2-1	CASSLGIVPGQGALRFF
TRBV20-1	TRBJ2-2	CSTSIMHGGGGELFF
TRBV6-6	TRBJ2-5	CASSYLSGGETQYF
TRBV27	TRBJ2-3	CASAFDRGYLDTQYF
TRBV7-8	TRBJ2-3	CASSLLGQPSTDTQYF
TRBV20-1	TRBJ2-4	CSARDPRAAPKNIQYF
TRBV12-3/TRBV12-4	TRBJ2-5	CASSPPRWGLETQYF
TRBV27	TRBJ2-7	CASSLSGDEQYF
TRBV20-1	TRBJ2-7	CSASTGGGYEQYF
TRBV6-5	TRBJ1-1	CASSRRQGGGAFF
TRBV15	TRBJ1-1	CATSRPDRGRPEAFF
TRBV4-3	TRBJ2-1	CASSQDRSGINEQFF
TRBV4-1	TRBJ1-5	CASSQGTWGQPQHF
TRBV5-1	TRBJ1-6	CASSFEGASPLHF
TRBV11-1	TRBJ2-1	CASSTPQSVSYNEQFF
TRBV30	TRBJ1-2	CAWSIRHEANYGYTF
TRBV20-1	TRBJ1-4	CSASGQDEKLFF
TRBV7-2	TRBJ2-3	CASSLASSGDTQYF
TRBV5-1	TRBJ2-7	CASSLVRTGGVDEQYF
TRBV14	TRBJ2-3	CASSQGWGRVDTDTHYF
TRBV5-1	TRBJ2-7	CASSPLGMWYEQYF
TRBV5-1	TRBJ1-1	CASSSLGRNTEAFF
TRBV12-5	TRBJ2-1	CASGLDRGWTSGDNEQFF
TRBV25-1	TRBJ1-1	CAVSSSRRGQNTEAFF
TRBV4-3	TRBJ2-1	CASSQDFRLAGEQFF
TRBV27	TRBJ2-5	CASRGWETQYF
TRBV4-1	TRBJ1-3	CASSQVRQGIGNTIYF
TRBV19	TRBJ1-5	CASTSDWVNQPQHF
TRBV20-1	TRBJ2-2	CSARDGGIAGGVTGELFF
TRBV6-5	TRBJ1-1	CASSYEGISEAFF
TRBV5-5	TRBJ1-2	CASSLDPGALGYTF
TRBV20-1	TRBJ2-7	CSATRGGPGVYEQYF
TRBV20-1	TRBJ2-1	CSTLGGNEQFF
TRBV20-1	TRBJ2-5	CSARRGGSETQYF